This record concerns one T cell receptor beta chain sequence. Antigen specificity is unknown. The CDR3 extends over 16 amino acids. The V and J ends lost 0 bases and 4 bases, in that order; junction bases with no gene match: 3. CDR1 is LNHNV and CDR2 is YYDKDF in the germline V gene (reference sequence). These data come from a study of identical twins. TCRdb processed the 5' RACE reads anew with MiXCR; each CDR3 protein has one entry. The repertoire holds more than 400,000 distinct CDR3 sequences, approximately 16% seen once, with about 0.47% in the top ten. Study findings and constraints: Alpha sequences out of frame and shared by twins had excess low generation probability. Conclusions rested on cross-sectional statistics rather than following the same donors.

The same data also contributed to another study, on yellow fever vaccine responses in identical twins.

This TCR derives from a woman under 30 in good health. Sequenced sample: CD4+ T cells sorted from blood. The gene calls are TRBV15 and TRBJ2-5; TRBD2 matches 12 bases. The CDR3 coding sequence is TGTGCCACCAGCAGAGATCTGACTAGCGGGAGAGAGACCCAGTACTTC. Its protein product is CATSRDLTSGRETQYF.